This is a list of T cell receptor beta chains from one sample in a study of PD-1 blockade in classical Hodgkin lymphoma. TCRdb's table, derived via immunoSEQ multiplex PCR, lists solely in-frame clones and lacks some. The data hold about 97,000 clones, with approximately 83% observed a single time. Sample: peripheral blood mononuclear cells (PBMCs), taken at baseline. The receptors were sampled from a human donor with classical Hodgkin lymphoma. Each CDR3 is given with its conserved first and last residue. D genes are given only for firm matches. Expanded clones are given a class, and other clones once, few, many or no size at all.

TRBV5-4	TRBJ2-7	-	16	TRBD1	CASSLGGTGGVNEQYF	TGTGCCAGCAGCTTGGGGGGGACAGGGGGCGTGAACGAGCAGTACTTC
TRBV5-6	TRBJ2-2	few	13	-	CASSLAGTGELFF	TGTGCCAGCAGCTTGGCCGGCACCGGGGAGCTGTTTTTT
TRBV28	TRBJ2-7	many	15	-	CASRPTGRSKYEQYF	TGTGCCAGCAGGCCAACGGGAAGGAGTAAGTACGAGCAGTACTTC
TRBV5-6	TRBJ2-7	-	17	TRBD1	CASSPVGVGTALYEQYF	TGTGCCAGCAGCCCGGTGGGGGTGGGGACAGCACTTTACGAGCAGTACTTC
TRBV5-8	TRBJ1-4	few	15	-	CASSSWTAPNEKLFF	TGTGCCAGCAGCAGCTGGACAGCCCCTAATGAAAAACTGTTTTTT
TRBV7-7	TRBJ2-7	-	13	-	CASSLLEGGEQYF	TGTGCCAGCAGCTTACTGGAGGGAGGTGAGCAGTACTTC
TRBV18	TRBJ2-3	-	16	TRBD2	CASSPVAGSSTDTQYF	TGTGCCAGCTCACCAGTAGCGGGTTCTAGCACAGATACGCAGTATTTT
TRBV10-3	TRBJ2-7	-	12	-	CAISASSYEQYF	TGTGCCATCAGCGCCTCCTCCTACGAGCAGTACTTC
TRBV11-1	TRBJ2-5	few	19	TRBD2	CASSLGGLAGSFRGETQYF	TGTGCCAGCAGCTTAGGAGGTCTAGCGGGCTCCTTCCGGGGAGAGACCCAGTACTTC
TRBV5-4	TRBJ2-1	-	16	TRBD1	CASSSRTGKNYNEQFF	TGTGCCAGCAGCTCCCGGACAGGGAAGAACTACAATGAGCAGTTCTTC
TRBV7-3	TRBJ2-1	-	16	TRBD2	CASSAWGGSSGNEQFF	TGTGCCAGCAGCGCATGGGGCGGGAGTTCGGGGAATGAGCAGTTCTTC
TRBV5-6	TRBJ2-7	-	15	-	CASITSAGLRDEQYF	TGTGCCAGCATCACATCGGCAGGGTTACGGGACGAGCAGTACTTC
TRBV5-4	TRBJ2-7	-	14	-	CASSLAGVAGEQYF	TGTGCCAGCAGCTTGGCCGGGGTAGCTGGCGAGCAGTACTTC
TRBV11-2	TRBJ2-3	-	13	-	CASSLGRTDTQYF	TGTGCCAGCAGCCTAGGACGCACAGATACGCAGTATTTT
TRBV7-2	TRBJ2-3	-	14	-	CASSLARDTDTQYF	TGTGCCAGCAGCTTAGCCCGGGACACAGATACGCAGTATTTT
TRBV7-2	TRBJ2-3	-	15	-	CASSLARGGADTQYF	TGTGCCAGCAGCTTAGCCAGGGGAGGGGCAGATACGCAGTATTTT
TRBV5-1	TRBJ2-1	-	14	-	CASSLNPGGNEQFF	TGCGCCAGCAGCTTGAACCCGGGCGGAAATGAGCAGTTCTTC
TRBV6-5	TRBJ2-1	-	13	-	CASTTPVGNEQFF	TGTGCCAGCACTACCCCGGTGGGGAATGAGCAGTTCTTC
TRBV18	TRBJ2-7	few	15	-	CASSPSSTGTYEQYF	TGTGCCAGCTCACCATCCAGTACCGGTACCTACGAGCAGTACTTC
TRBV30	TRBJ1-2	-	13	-	CAWSVGPSYGYTF	TGTGCCTGGAGTGTTGGTCCGAGCTATGGCTACACCTTC
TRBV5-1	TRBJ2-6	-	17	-	CASSGKYSVSGANVLTF	TGCGCCAGCAGCGGGAAATACAGCGTATCCGGGGCCAACGTCCTGACTTTC
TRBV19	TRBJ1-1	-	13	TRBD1	CASSQRDRRGAFF	TGTGCCAGTAGTCAAAGGGACAGGAGAGGAGCTTTCTTT
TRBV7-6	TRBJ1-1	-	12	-	CASSLWVPEAFF	TGTGCCAGCAGCTTATGGGTCCCTGAAGCTTTCTTT
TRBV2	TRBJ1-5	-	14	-	CASRPGAVPQPQHF	TGTGCCAGCAGGCCGGGGGCGGTCCCGCAGCCCCAGCATTTT
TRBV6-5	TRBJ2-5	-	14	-	CASSPRGVGETQYF	TGTGCCAGCAGCCCACGGGGTGTGGGAGAGACCCAGTACTTC
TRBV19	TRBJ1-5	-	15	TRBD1	CASTETGRGDQPQHF	TGTGCCAGTACGGAGACAGGGAGGGGGGATCAGCCCCAGCATTTT
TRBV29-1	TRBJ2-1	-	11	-	CSAGEAAEQFF	TGCAGCGCCGGAGAGGCGGCTGAGCAGTTCTTC
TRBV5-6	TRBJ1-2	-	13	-	CASSLQGNYGYTF	TGTGCCAGCAGCTTGCAGGGTAACTATGGCTACACCTTC
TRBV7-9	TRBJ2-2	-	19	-	CASKQAVGGITTRTGELFF	TGTGCCAGCAAACAAGCGGTCGGCGGGATAACCACGAGGACCGGGGAGCTGTTTTTT